The present entry profiles one TCR beta chain with its context. The V and J ends lost 3 bases and 6 bases, in that order; junction bases with no gene match: 10. The CDR3 is made up of 15 amino acids. In germline, CDR1 is MNHEY, CDR2 SMNVEV (reference sequence). This entry is derived from a study of T cell changes during pregnancy in multiple sclerosis. Generated by immunoSEQ multiplex PCR, the TCRdb table keeps only in-frame clones and is missing some. The sample shows about 13,000 clones, about 90% of them seen only once. Material: CD8+ T cells from peripheral blood mononuclear cells, obtained in the first trimester of pregnancy. This TCR came from a female donor with multiple sclerosis, enrolled in a pregnancy study. This chain connects TRBV27 to TRBJ1-2, with 7 bases lining up with TRBD1. The CDR3 reads CASSFIQGGANGYTF. The DNA of the CDR3 is TGTGCCAGCAGTTTCATTCAGGGGGGAGCAAATGGCTACACCTTC.